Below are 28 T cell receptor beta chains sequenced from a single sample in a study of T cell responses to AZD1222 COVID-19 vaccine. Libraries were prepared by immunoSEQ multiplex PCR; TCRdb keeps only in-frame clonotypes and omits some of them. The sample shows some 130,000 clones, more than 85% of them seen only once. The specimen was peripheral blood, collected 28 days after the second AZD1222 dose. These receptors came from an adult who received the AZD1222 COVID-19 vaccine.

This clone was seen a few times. CDR3 in amino acids: CASRDDRSYGYTF. CDR3 DNA: TGTGCCAGCAGAGACGACAGGTCCTATGGCTACACCTTC. The chain recombines TRBV2 with TRBJ1-2; D possibly corresponds to TRBD1 (6 bases). The CDR3 is 13 amino acids. Trimming shortened V by 6 bases and J by 4 bases, and 12 bases separated the two germline ends. CDR1 is SNHLY and CDR2 is FYNNEI in the germline V gene. Variable domain in full (rest from reference TRBV2 and TRBJ1-2): EPEVTQTPSHQVTQMGQEVILRCVPISNHLYFYWYRQILGQKVEFLVSFYNNEISEKSEIFDDQFSVERPDGSNFTLKIRSTKLEDSAMYFCASRDDRSYGYTFGSGTRLTVV.

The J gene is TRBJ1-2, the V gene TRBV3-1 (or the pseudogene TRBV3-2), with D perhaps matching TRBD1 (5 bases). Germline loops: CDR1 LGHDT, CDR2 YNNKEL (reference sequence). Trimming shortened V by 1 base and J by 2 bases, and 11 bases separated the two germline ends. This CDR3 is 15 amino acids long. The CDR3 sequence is CASSQGPSGNYGYTF. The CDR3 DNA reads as TGTGCCAGCAGCCAAGGCCCCTCAGGGAACTATGGCTACACCTTC.

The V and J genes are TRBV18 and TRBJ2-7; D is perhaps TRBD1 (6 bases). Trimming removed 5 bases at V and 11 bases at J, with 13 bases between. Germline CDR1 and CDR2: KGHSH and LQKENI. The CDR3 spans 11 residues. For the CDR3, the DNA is TGTGCCAGCTCAGATTTCAGGGGAAAGTACTTC. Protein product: CASSDFRGKYF.

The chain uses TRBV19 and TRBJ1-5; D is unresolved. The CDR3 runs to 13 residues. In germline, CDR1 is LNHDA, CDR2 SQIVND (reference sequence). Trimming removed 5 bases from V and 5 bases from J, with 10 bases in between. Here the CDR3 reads CASSEGLYQPQHF. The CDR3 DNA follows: TGTGCCAGTAGTGAAGGGCTTTATCAGCCCCAGCATTTT.

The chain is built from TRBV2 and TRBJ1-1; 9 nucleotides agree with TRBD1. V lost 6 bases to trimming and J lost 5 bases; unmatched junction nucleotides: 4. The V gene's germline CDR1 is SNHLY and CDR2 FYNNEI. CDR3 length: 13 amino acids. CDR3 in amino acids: CASRATGGTEAFF. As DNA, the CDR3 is TGTGCCAGCAGGGCGACAGGGGGGACTGAAGCTTTCTTT.

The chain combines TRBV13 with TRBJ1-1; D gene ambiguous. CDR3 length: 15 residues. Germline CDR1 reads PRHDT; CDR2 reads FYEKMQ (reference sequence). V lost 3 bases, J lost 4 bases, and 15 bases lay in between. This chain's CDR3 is CASSFRESGGTEAFF. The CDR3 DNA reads TGTGCCAGCAGCTTCCGGGAGTCCGGAGGCACTGAAGCTTTCTTT.

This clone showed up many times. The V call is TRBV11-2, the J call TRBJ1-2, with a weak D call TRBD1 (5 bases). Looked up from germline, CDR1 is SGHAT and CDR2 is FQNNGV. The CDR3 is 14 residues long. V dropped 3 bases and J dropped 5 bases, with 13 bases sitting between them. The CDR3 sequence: CASSFLTEGYGYTF. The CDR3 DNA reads TGTGCCAGCAGCTTCCTGACAGAGGGATATGGCTACACCTTC.

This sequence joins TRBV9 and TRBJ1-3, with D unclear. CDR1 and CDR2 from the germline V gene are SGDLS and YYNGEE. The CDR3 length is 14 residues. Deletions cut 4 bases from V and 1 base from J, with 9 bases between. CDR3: CASSLAVSGNTIYF. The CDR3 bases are TGTGCCAGCAGCTTAGCGGTATCTGGAAACACCATATATTTT.

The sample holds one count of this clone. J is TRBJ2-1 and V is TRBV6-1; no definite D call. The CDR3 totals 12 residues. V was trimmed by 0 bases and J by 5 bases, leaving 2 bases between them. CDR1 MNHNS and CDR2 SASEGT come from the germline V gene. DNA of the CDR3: TGTGCCAGCAGTGAAGCAGACAATGAGCAGTTCTTC. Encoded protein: CASSEADNEQFF.

The CDR3 DNA is TGTGCCAGCAGCCCCCAAAATGAAAAACTGTTTTTT. Amino acid sequence: CASSPQNEKLFF. V is TRBV7-6 and J is TRBJ1-4; D not certain. The length of the CDR3 is 12 residues. Germline V gene lookup returns CDR1 SGHVS and CDR2 FNYEAQ. V was pared by 5 bases and J by 5 bases, with 6 bases between.

The CDR3 nucleotides are TGTGCCACCAGTGACCTGGGACAGGGGAGGATTAATGAGCAGTTCTTC. Encoded protein: CATSDLGQGRINEQFF. This rearrangement joins TRBV24-1 to TRBJ2-1, with 10 nucleotides matching TRBD1. CDR1 is KGHDR and CDR2 is SFDVKD in the germline V gene. This CDR3 is 16 amino acids long. V was pared by 4 bases and J by 7 bases, with 9 bases of the junction left unmatched.

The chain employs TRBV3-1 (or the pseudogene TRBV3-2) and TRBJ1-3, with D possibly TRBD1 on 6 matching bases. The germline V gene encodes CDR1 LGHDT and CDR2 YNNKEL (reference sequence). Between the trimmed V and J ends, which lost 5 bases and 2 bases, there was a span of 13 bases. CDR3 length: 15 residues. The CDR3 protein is CASSSRGGTGNTIYF. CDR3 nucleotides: TGTGCCAGCAGCAGTCGGGGGGGCACTGGAAACACCATATATTTT.

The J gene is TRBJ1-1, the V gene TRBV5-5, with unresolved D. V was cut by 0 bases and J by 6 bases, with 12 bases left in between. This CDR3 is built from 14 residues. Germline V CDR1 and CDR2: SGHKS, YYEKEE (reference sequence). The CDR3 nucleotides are TGTGCCAGCAGCTTGGCGAGAGACATAGCTGAAGCTTTCTTT. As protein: CASSLARDIAEAFF. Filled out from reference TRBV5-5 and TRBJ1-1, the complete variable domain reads DAGVTQSPTHLIKTRGQQVTLRCSPISGHKSVSWYQQVLGQGPQFIFQYYEKEERGRGNFPDRFSARQFPNYSSELNVNALLLGDSALYLCASSLARDIAEAFFGQGTRLTVV.

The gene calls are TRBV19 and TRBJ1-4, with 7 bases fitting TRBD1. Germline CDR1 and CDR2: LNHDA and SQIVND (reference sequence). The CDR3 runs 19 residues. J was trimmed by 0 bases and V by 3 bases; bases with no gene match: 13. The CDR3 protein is CASSMPGQWGLATNEKLFF. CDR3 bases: TGTGCCAGTAGTATGCCGGGACAGTGGGGGCTTGCAACTAATGAAAAACTGTTTTTT.

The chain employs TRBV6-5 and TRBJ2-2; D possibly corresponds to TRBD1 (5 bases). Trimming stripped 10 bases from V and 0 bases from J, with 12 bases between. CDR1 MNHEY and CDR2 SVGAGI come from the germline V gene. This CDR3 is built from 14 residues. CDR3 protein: CAIRKGTNTGELFF. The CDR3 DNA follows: TGTGCCATCCGAAAGGGGACGAACACCGGGGAGCTGTTTTTT.

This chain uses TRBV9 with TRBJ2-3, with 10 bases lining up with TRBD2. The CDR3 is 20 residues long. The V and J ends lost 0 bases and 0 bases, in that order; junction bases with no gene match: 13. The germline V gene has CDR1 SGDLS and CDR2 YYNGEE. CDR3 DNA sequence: TGTGCCAGCAGCGTAGTCCCGGCTAGCGGGAGTAGGGGTAGCACAGATACGCAGTATTTT. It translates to CASSVVPASGSRGSTDTQYF.

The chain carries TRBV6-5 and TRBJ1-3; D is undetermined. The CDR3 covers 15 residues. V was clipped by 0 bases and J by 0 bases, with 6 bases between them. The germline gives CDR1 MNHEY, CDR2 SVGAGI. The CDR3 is CASSYSTHSGNTIYF. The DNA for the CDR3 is TGTGCCAGCAGTTACTCGACTCACTCTGGAAACACCATATATTTT.

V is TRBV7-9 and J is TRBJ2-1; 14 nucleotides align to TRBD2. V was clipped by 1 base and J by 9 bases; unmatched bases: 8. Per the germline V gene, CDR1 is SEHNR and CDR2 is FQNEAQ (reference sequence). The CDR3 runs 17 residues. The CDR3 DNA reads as TGTGCCAGCAGCTTAGAGTGGTCGGGACTAGCGGGAGTTGAGCAGTTCTTC. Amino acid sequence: CASSLEWSGLAGVEQFF.

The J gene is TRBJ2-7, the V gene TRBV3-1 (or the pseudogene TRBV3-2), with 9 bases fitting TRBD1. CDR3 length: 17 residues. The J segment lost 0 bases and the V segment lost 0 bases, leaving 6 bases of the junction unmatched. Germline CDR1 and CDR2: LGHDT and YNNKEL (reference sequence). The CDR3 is CASSQDRRQGVSYEQYV. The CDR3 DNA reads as TGTGCCAGCAGCCAAGATCGGCGACAGGGGGTCTCCTACGAGCAGTACGTC.

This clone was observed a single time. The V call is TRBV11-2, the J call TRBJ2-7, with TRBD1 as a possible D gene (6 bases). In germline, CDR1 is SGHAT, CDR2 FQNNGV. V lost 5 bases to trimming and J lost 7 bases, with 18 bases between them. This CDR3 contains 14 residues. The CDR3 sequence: CASSQGSVDSEQYF. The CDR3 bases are TGTGCCAGCAGCCAGGGGTCAGTGGATAGTGAGCAGTACTTC.

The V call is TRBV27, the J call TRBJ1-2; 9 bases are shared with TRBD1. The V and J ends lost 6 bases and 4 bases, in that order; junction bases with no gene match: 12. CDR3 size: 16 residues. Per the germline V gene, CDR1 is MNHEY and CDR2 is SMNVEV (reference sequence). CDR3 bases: TGTGCCAGCAGCTGGACAGGGGAGTCAGGAGGCTATGGCTACACCTTC. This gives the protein CASSWTGESGGYGYTF.

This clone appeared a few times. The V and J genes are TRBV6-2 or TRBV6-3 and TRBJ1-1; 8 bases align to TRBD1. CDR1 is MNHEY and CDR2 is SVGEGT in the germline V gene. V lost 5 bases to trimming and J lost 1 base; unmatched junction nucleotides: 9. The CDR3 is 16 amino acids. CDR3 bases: TGTGCCAGCAGTCCAGGGGGCCTCCCCCAGAACACTGAAGCTTTCTTT. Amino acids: CASSPGGLPQNTEAFF.

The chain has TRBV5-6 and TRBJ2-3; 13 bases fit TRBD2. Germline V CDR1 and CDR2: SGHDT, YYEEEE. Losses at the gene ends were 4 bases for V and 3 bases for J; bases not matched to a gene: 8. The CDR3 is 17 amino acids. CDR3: CASSLRTSGSGTDTQYF. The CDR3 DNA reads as TGTGCCAGCAGCCTACGGACTAGCGGGAGTGGTACAGATACGCAGTATTTT.

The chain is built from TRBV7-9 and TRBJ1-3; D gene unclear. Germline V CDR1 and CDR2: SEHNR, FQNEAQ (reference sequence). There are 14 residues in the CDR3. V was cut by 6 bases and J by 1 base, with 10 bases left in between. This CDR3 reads CASRPAGSGNTIYF. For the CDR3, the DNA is TGTGCCAGCAGACCTGCGGGGTCTGGAAACACCATATATTTT.

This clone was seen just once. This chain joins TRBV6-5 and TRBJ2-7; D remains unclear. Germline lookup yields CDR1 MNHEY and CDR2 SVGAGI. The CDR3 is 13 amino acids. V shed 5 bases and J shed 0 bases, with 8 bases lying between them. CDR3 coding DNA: TGTGCCAGCAGTACACAGCTCTCCTACGAGCAGTACGTC. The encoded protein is CASSTQLSYEQYV.

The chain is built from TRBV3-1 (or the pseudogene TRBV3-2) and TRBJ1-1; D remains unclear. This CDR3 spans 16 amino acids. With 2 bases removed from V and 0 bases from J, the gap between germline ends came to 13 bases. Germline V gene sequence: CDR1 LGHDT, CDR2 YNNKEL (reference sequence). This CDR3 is CASSQRPDTVNTEAFF. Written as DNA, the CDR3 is TGTGCCAGCAGCCAACGGCCTGACACCGTGAACACTGAAGCTTTCTTT.

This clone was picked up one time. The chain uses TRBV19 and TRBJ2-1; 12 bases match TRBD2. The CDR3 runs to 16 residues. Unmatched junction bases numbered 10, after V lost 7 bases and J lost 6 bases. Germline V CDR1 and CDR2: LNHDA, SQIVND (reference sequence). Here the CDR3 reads CASTTGGLAGPNEQFF. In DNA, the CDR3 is TGTGCCAGTACCACTGGCGGACTAGCGGGACCCAATGAGCAGTTCTTC.

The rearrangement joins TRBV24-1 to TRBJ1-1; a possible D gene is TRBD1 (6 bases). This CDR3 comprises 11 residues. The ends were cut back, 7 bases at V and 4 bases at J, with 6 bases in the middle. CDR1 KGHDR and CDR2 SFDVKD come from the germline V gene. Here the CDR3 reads CATRQGTEAFF. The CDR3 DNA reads TGTGCCACCAGACAGGGCACTGAAGCTTTCTTT.